These T cell receptor beta chains were read from a single sample in a study of blood T cell repertoires in COVID-19. Profiled with immunoSEQ multiplex PCR; TCRdb holds only in-frame clones, not every one. The sample has some 50,000 clones, around 86% seen once. The sequenced sample was peripheral blood. Receptors were obtained from a human donor in a cohort sampled during active COVID-19. The CDR3 runs from the conserved cysteine through the conserved F or W. The D gene is left open where the match is weak. Clone sizes are given selectively: once, few, many, or a class where the clone is expanded.

v_gene: TRBV28; d_gene: .; abundance: once; j_gene: TRBJ2-6; CDR3nt: TGTGCCAGCGGCCCCCCTGGGACATATGGGGCCAACGTCCTGACTTTC; CDR3aa: CASGPPGTYGANVLTF
v_gene: TRBV29-1; d_gene: TRBD1; abundance: .; j_gene: TRBJ2-7; CDR3nt: TGCAGCGTCCCGGGACAGGGGGCAAGCTCCTACGAGCAGTACTTC; CDR3aa: CSVPGQGASSYEQYF
v_gene: TRBV18; d_gene: TRBD2; abundance: .; j_gene: TRBJ2-2; CDR3nt: TGTGCCAGCTCACCGCGGGAGGGCCATAATACCGGGGAGCTGTTTTTT; CDR3aa: CASSPREGHNTGELFF
v_gene: TRBV19; d_gene: TRBD2; abundance: .; j_gene: TRBJ2-3; CDR3nt: TGTGCCAGTAGTTCGACTAGCGGTAGCACAGATACGCAGTATTTT; CDR3aa: CASSSTSGSTDTQYF
v_gene: TRBV9; d_gene: .; abundance: .; j_gene: TRBJ1-2; CDR3nt: TGTGCCAGCAGCGTTAGGGAGGGGTATGGCTACACCTTC; CDR3aa: CASSVREGYGYTF
v_gene: TRBV7-3; d_gene: .; abundance: .; j_gene: TRBJ1-1; CDR3nt: TGTGCCAGGGAGACAGTTAACACTGAAGCTTTCTTT; CDR3aa: CARETVNTEAFF
v_gene: TRBV24-1; d_gene: .; abundance: .; j_gene: TRBJ1-5; CDR3nt: TGTGCCACCAGTGATTTAGACAGCGTACAGCCCCAGCATTTT; CDR3aa: CATSDLDSVQPQHF
v_gene: TRBV27; d_gene: TRBD1; abundance: few; j_gene: TRBJ1-1; CDR3nt: TGTGCCAGCAAAGACAGGGTGAGGACTGAAGCTTTCTTT; CDR3aa: CASKDRVRTEAFF
v_gene: TRBV6-6; d_gene: TRBD1; abundance: .; j_gene: TRBJ1-2; CDR3nt: TGTGCCAGCAGTTACTCGAGGGACAGAGGTGGCTACACCTTC; CDR3aa: CASSYSRDRGGYTF
v_gene: TRBV7-2; d_gene: .; abundance: .; j_gene: TRBJ1-1; CDR3nt: TGTGCCAGCAGCTTGGGGGCGGGCACTGAAGCTTTCTTT; CDR3aa: CASSLGAGTEAFF
v_gene: TRBV7-8; d_gene: .; abundance: .; j_gene: TRBJ1-2; CDR3nt: TGTGCCAGCAGCTTACAGGGCCACTATGGCTACACCTTC; CDR3aa: CASSLQGHYGYTF
v_gene: TRBV7-3; d_gene: .; abundance: .; j_gene: TRBJ2-1; CDR3nt: TGTGCCAGCAGCGCCTTAGGGGGAACCTACAATGAGCAGTTCTTC; CDR3aa: CASSALGGTYNEQFF
v_gene: TRBV10-3; d_gene: TRBD1; abundance: .; j_gene: TRBJ2-7; CDR3nt: TGTGCCATCAGTGACACAGGGGACGAGCAGTACTTC; CDR3aa: CAISDTGDEQYF
v_gene: TRBV2; d_gene: .; abundance: .; j_gene: TRBJ1-2; CDR3nt: TGTGCCAGCAGTGACCTACCCAAGACAGACAACTATGGCTACACCTTC; CDR3aa: CASSDLPKTDNYGYTF
v_gene: TRBV2; d_gene: TRBD1; abundance: .; j_gene: TRBJ1-1; CDR3nt: TGTGCCAGCGCCGGGACAGGGGGGGGAAACACTGAAGCTTTCTTT; CDR3aa: CASAGTGGGNTEAFF
v_gene: TRBV6-5; d_gene: TRBD1; abundance: .; j_gene: TRBJ1-1; CDR3nt: TGTGCCAGCAGTTCTACAGGGGGCTCTGAAGCTTTCTTT; CDR3aa: CASSSTGGSEAFF
v_gene: TRBV27; d_gene: TRBD1; abundance: .; j_gene: TRBJ1-5; CDR3nt: TGTGCCAGCAGTCCCGGGACAGTAAATCAGCCCCAGCATTTT; CDR3aa: CASSPGTVNQPQHF
v_gene: TRBV19; d_gene: TRBD1; abundance: .; j_gene: TRBJ2-6; CDR3nt: TGTGCCAGTAGTACACGGACAGGTTCCTCTGGGGCCAACGTCCTGACTTTC; CDR3aa: CASSTRTGSSGANVLTF
v_gene: TRBV4-3; d_gene: TRBD1; abundance: .; j_gene: TRBJ2-7; CDR3nt: TGCGCCAGCAGCCAAGGCGGGACAGGGGTCTACGAGCAGTACTTC; CDR3aa: CASSQGGTGVYEQYF
v_gene: TRBV27; d_gene: .; abundance: once; j_gene: TRBJ1-2; CDR3nt: TGTGCCAGCAGTTTAACAGGGCCTGGGGAGTATGGCTACACCTTC; CDR3aa: CASSLTGPGEYGYTF
v_gene: TRBV4-1; d_gene: .; abundance: once; j_gene: TRBJ2-1; CDR3nt: TGCGCCAGCAGGGGTTGGGACACTTACAATGAGCAGTTCTTC; CDR3aa: CASRGWDTYNEQFF
v_gene: TRBV6-2/TRBV6-3; d_gene: .; abundance: once; j_gene: TRBJ2-7; CDR3nt: TGTGCCAGCAGTAATGACAGCAGGACCCATCTCTGGGAGCAGTACTTC; CDR3aa: CASSNDSRTHLWEQYF
v_gene: TRBV5-1; d_gene: TRBD1; abundance: once; j_gene: TRBJ2-7; CDR3nt: TGCGCCAGCAGCGGAGGACAGGGCAGCTCCTACGAGCAGTACTTC; CDR3aa: CASSGGQGSSYEQYF
v_gene: TRBV28; d_gene: .; abundance: .; j_gene: TRBJ1-1; CDR3nt: TGTGCCAGCAGTCTTGCCGAGAGGAACACTGAAGCTTTCTTT; CDR3aa: CASSLAERNTEAFF
v_gene: TRBV12-3/TRBV12-4; d_gene: .; abundance: few; j_gene: TRBJ2-1; CDR3nt: TGTGCCAGCAGTTTTAAGGGGCTAAATGAGCAGTTCTTC; CDR3aa: CASSFKGLNEQFF
v_gene: TRBV6-4; d_gene: TRBD2; abundance: .; j_gene: TRBJ2-3; CDR3nt: TGTGCCAGCAGTGAGCGGGAGACAGATACGCAGTATTTT; CDR3aa: CASSERETDTQYF
v_gene: TRBV7-8; d_gene: TRBD2; abundance: .; j_gene: TRBJ2-3; CDR3nt: TGTGCCAGCAGCCTCCCCGGGCAGGGAGGATCTAGCGGGGGCCTCACAGATACGCAGTATTTT; CDR3aa: CASSLPGQGGSSGGLTDTQYF
v_gene: TRBV27; d_gene: .; abundance: once; j_gene: TRBJ2-7; CDR3nt: TGTGCCAGCAGTTTAGGTCAGGGGGGATACGAGCAGTACTTC; CDR3aa: CASSLGQGGYEQYF
v_gene: TRBV7-2; d_gene: TRBD1; abundance: .; j_gene: TRBJ1-4; CDR3nt: TGTGCCAGCAGCTCCCCACCGGGACAGTTAAATGAAAAACTGTTTTTT; CDR3aa: CASSSPPGQLNEKLFF
v_gene: TRBV23-1; d_gene: .; abundance: .; j_gene: TRBJ2-7; CDR3nt: TGCGCCAGCAGTCAAAATATCAGAAGTAACTACGAGCAGTACTTC; CDR3aa: CASSQNIRSNYEQYF
v_gene: TRBV12-3/TRBV12-4; d_gene: .; abundance: .; j_gene: TRBJ1-2; CDR3nt: TGTGCCAGCAGTTTAGTGCCTGGGCATGGCTACACCTTC; CDR3aa: CASSLVPGHGYTF
v_gene: TRBV27; d_gene: .; abundance: .; j_gene: TRBJ1-6; CDR3nt: TGTGCCAGCACTCCCGCCAAGAGGACTATTAATTCACCCCTCCACTTT; CDR3aa: CASTPAKRTINSPLHF
v_gene: TRBV27; d_gene: TRBD1; abundance: .; j_gene: TRBJ2-7; CDR3nt: TGTGCCAGCAGTCATACCTACAGGGGGAGCACGAGCGAGCAGTACTTC; CDR3aa: CASSHTYRGSTSEQYF
v_gene: TRBV10-3; d_gene: TRBD2; abundance: .; j_gene: TRBJ2-7; CDR3nt: TGTGCCATCAGTGGCCCCGGGACTAGCGGGAGGGACCCCTACGAGCAGTACTTC; CDR3aa: CAISGPGTSGRDPYEQYF
v_gene: TRBV27; d_gene: .; abundance: .; j_gene: TRBJ1-5; CDR3nt: TGTGCCAGCAGTCGTTCCAATCAGCCCCAGCATTTT; CDR3aa: CASSRSNQPQHF
v_gene: TRBV18; d_gene: TRBD1; abundance: .; j_gene: TRBJ1-1; CDR3nt: TGTGCCAGCTCACCGGGACAGGAATGGACTGAAGCTTTCTTT; CDR3aa: CASSPGQEWTEAFF
v_gene: TRBV7-2; d_gene: .; abundance: .; j_gene: TRBJ2-2; CDR3nt: TGTGCCAGCAGCCAAGAGTTGGCTAGGTCCACCGGGGAGCTGTTTTTT; CDR3aa: CASSQELARSTGELFF
v_gene: TRBV13; d_gene: .; abundance: .; j_gene: TRBJ2-2; CDR3nt: TGTGCCAGCAGCCGGAGGGGCATGAACACCGGGGAGCTGTTTTTT; CDR3aa: CASSRRGMNTGELFF
v_gene: TRBV5-1; d_gene: .; abundance: .; j_gene: TRBJ2-7; CDR3nt: TGCGCCAGCAGCTTGGTCCAAGCTTCCTACGAGCAGTACTTC; CDR3aa: CASSLVQASYEQYF
v_gene: TRBV10-2; d_gene: TRBD2; abundance: .; j_gene: TRBJ2-1; CDR3nt: TGCGCCAGCAGTACCACCGGGACTAGCGGGAGAAATGAGCAGTTCTTC; CDR3aa: CASSTTGTSGRNEQFF
v_gene: TRBV12-3/TRBV12-4; d_gene: .; abundance: .; j_gene: TRBJ1-4; CDR3nt: TGTGCCAGCAGTTGGGGACGGGGGGAAAAACTGTTTTTT; CDR3aa: CASSWGRGEKLFF
v_gene: TRBV9; d_gene: TRBD2; abundance: .; j_gene: TRBJ2-7; CDR3nt: TGTGCCAGCAGCTTAGCGGGGAAATCCTACGAGCAGTACTTC; CDR3aa: CASSLAGKSYEQYF
v_gene: TRBV2; d_gene: TRBD1; abundance: few; j_gene: TRBJ1-2; CDR3nt: TGTGCCAGCGGGACAGGGGTTCATGGCTACACCTTC; CDR3aa: CASGTGVHGYTF
v_gene: TRBV5-1; d_gene: TRBD2; abundance: .; j_gene: TRBJ2-5; CDR3nt: TGCGCCAGCAGCAAAGCTAGCGGGGCCCCCCAAGAGACCCAGTACTTC; CDR3aa: CASSKASGAPQETQYF
v_gene: TRBV7-8; d_gene: TRBD1; abundance: .; j_gene: TRBJ2-7; CDR3nt: TGTGCCAGCACCGATCTGTTGGGGGACAGGGCCCCCTACGAGCAGTACTTC; CDR3aa: CASTDLLGDRAPYEQYF
v_gene: TRBV18; d_gene: .; abundance: .; j_gene: TRBJ2-1; CDR3nt: TGTGCCAGCTCACCTTCCAGGGGAGTTGCCTACAATGAGCAGTTCTTC; CDR3aa: CASSPSRGVAYNEQFF
v_gene: TRBV27; d_gene: .; abundance: .; j_gene: TRBJ2-7; CDR3nt: TGTGCCAGCAGCGCCGAACAGGGTACCTACGAGCAGTACTTC; CDR3aa: CASSAEQGTYEQYF
v_gene: TRBV5-1; d_gene: .; abundance: .; j_gene: TRBJ1-6; CDR3nt: TGCGCCAGCAGCGCCCAGCAGGCTAATTCACCCCTCCACTTT; CDR3aa: CASSAQQANSPLHF
v_gene: TRBV19; d_gene: TRBD1; abundance: .; j_gene: TRBJ2-6; CDR3nt: TGTGCCAGTAGTCGACAGGGAGCCGGGGCCAACGTCCTGACTTTC; CDR3aa: CASSRQGAGANVLTF
v_gene: TRBV13; d_gene: .; abundance: .; j_gene: TRBJ1-2; CDR3nt: TGTGCCAGCAGCTTAGGAACAGGAGCTAACTATGGCTACACCTTC; CDR3aa: CASSLGTGANYGYTF
v_gene: TRBV11-3; d_gene: .; abundance: .; j_gene: TRBJ2-7; CDR3nt: TGTGCCAGCAGCTTAGGGGCGGGATACGAGCAGTACTTC; CDR3aa: CASSLGAGYEQYF